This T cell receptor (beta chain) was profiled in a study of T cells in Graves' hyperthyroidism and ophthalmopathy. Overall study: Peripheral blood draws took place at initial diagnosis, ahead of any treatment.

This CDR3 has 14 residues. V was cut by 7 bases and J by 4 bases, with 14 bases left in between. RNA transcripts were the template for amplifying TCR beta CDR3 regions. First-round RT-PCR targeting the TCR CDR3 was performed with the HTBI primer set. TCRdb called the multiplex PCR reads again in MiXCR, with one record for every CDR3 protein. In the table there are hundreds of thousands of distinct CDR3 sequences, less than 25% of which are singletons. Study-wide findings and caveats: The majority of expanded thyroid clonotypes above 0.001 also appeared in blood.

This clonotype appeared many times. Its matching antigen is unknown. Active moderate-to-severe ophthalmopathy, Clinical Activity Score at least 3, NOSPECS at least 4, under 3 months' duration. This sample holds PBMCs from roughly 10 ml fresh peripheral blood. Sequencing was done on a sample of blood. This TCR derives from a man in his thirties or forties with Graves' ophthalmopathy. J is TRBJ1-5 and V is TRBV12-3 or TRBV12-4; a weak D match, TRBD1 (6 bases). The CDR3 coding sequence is TGTGCCAGCAACGTACAGGGTATGAATCAGCCCCAGCATTTT. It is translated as CASNVQGMNQPQHF.